This TCR beta chain is drawn from a study of cytomegalovirus exposure and HLA in healthy donors (dated by TCRdb to 2016 to 2017). A note on the overall study: An earlier analysis of 587 of the donors reported under 300 Gb of sequence data and 90 million to 120 million unique TCR beta sequences obtained from around 190 million T cells. Rather than using new phenotypic data, the later analysis identified candidate immune exposures from TCR beta sequences and from how often those sequences occurred across donors. An early release that covered approximately 600 HLA-typed donors contained 250 to 350 gigabases of sequencing data and about 84 million unique TCR sequences. Among almost 400 genotyped donors of the cohort, an average of around 240,000 unique TCR beta nucleotide sequences were sequenced per donor, around 18% of them non-productive. To predict cytomegalovirus infection status, the study combined high-throughput TCR immunosequencing, statistical association of individual TCRs with disease status, and machine learning. Donor age, sex, ethnicity and CMV serostatus were collected together with the repertoire data. An earlier analysis of nearly 600 of the donors applied high-throughput TCR beta sequencing to assess whether each TCR beta V gene segment acted as functional or pseudogenic. The study aimed to test whether cataloging public T cell receptors could reveal signatures of past pathogen exposure. All discovery cohort repertoires had been generated on a single sequencing platform. Several DR-DQ haplotypes were treated as single units for association and clustering because of strong linkage in the cohort. A later genetic analysis used genome-wide SNP genotypes for about three fifths of the roughly 700 donors, treating that subset as a discovery cohort. The number of typed donors differed by locus: roughly 629-640 for A, B, C, DRB1 and DQB1; 500 to 550 for DQA1; roughly 600 for DPA1; and around 470 for DPB1. The T cell repertoires of around 670 subjects were profiled by immunosequencing and related to cytomegalovirus serostatus. To study patterns of TCR occurrence, a later analysis re-analyzed previously published TCR beta repertoires from 700 or so donors and added high-resolution HLA genotyping. Class I and class II HLA loci were covered by the typing at four-digit resolution. A separate validation cohort of roughly 130 different subjects was used in addition to the roughly 670-subject first cohort. The genetic ancestry cluster associated with self-reported Caucasian donors included roughly four fifths of the roughly 360 genotyped donors.

The germline V gene (reference sequence) provides CDR1 LNHDA and CDR2 SQIVND. Cut back by 5 bases and 3 bases, the V and J ends lie 13 bases apart. Inclusive of the bounding cysteine and phenylalanine, the CDR3 is 14 residues long. CDR3 DNA is the only sequence kept; it has 42 bases, read in frame from the first base. The research as a whole found: In a later genetic analysis, fewer N-insertions in productive TCRs were reported among donors in an Asian-associated ancestry cluster than the roughly 640-donor mean. For the cohort, immune exposure information was limited to CMV serostatus. This cohort had only TCR beta chains sequenced, and the lack of alpha or paired-chain data limited which features could be detected. Presence/absence analyses assumed roughly uniform sequencing depth across donors, an assumption that may not hold. Some 16 rarely observed V segments, including chromosome 9 orphons, were excluded from the earlier analysis of about 610 of the donors because counts were too low. In an earlier analysis of 587 of the donors, most TCR beta V segments were observed in productive rearrangements about 90% or about 30% of the time, broadly matching IMGT annotations. The classifier was reported to diagnose cytomegalovirus status with high specificity and sensitivity in both the original cohort and the validation cohort. Linkage disequilibrium might explain the correlated functional status among segregating V segments, but an unknown experimental factor could not be ruled out. When HLA alleles, especially DR and DQ, strongly co-occurred, TCR associations were difficult to assign to individual alleles. HLA typing was unavailable for some donors at each locus, so association tests used only the typed subset. While some public TCRs were present in many individuals, most TCR sequences turned up only very rarely across donors. In vitro tests confirmed that a few of the cytomegalovirus-associated TCR beta chains recognize cytomegalovirus antigens. Specific HLA alleles were associated with 15,000 to 20,000 TCR beta sequences at a false discovery rate of 0.05 in a later analysis. A later analysis found that TCR association rates varied across HLA loci, with DRB1 alleles showing the most associated TCRs and HLA-C alleles the fewest. Most CMV-associated TCR beta chains appeared to be HLA-restricted in a later analysis, and the HLA associations seemed to be driven largely by CMV exposure. In a later analysis, several top co-occurrence clusters were reported to appear linked to parvovirus B19, influenza, CMV and Epstein-Barr virus. A later genetic analysis associated a missense DCLRE1C variant with V-gene and J-gene trimming of TCR beta chains, and an independent cohort replicated the association. A later analysis found that HLA-associated TCR beta chains were more clonally expanded and had lower generation probabilities than equally common non-associated chains. A cluster of highly shared sequence variants was judged likely to represent a technical artifact of the sequencing pipeline. A further reported finding was that TCR beta sequences accurately predicted the HLA-A and HLA-B alleles for most subjects in the first cohort. Some IMGT-functional V segments, including TRBV6-2 and TRBV6-3, could not be distinguished by the 87-base-pair reads and were therefore excluded. The authors suggested that the approach could potentially be generalized to other disease states and immunological phenotypes. A total of fewer than 200 TCR beta chains were listed by the study as associated with cytomegalovirus.

Libraries were prepared through the immunoSEQ multiplex PCR assay. The multiplex PCR relied on a mix of 60 forward primers for TCR Vbeta segments and 13 reverse primers for TCR Jbeta segments. Amplification of the CDR3 region of rearranged TCR beta genes was performed with a multiplex PCR assay on genomic DNA. On the Illumina HiSeq System, the amplified TCR beta libraries were sequenced as 87-base-pair reads. Turning to the authors' computational methods: A later analysis counted approximately 76 million unique TCR beta chains across the 690 or so repertoires, and roughly 11 million of these chains were shared by at least two donors. Raw reads were error-corrected and collapsed into unique sequences with a nearest-neighbor algorithm that merged closely related sequences to remove PCR and sequencing errors. CDR3 sequences were aligned to IMGT reference sequences to assign V, D and J gene segments. Each retained sequence needed at least a six-nucleotide match to both a V gene segment and a J gene segment. Rearrangements were called productive when the CDR3 lacked stop codons and stayed in frame with V and J; all others were non-productive. Following IMGT convention, CDR3 was defined as the stretch from the second conserved V-encoded cysteine up to the conserved J-encoded phenylalanine. In an earlier analysis of 500 to 650 of the donors, sequences lacking an unambiguous match to a single V gene segment were excluded. An earlier analysis of several hundred of the donors classified V segments as functional when productive rearrangements were above 56.7% and as segregating when the standard deviation between donors was above 5%. To diagnose cytomegalovirus status from the catalog of TCR beta chain sequences, a statistical classification framework was built. A later analysis assigned V and J genes by comparing TCR nucleotide sequences with IMGT/GENE-DB human TR gene sequences. The TCRdist pipeline was used in a later analysis to assign CDR3 sequences and most-parsimonious VDJ recombination scenarios. In a later analysis, every TCR beta chain was defined by the combination of its CDR3 amino acid sequence and its V-gene family, and reads without a unique V-gene family were dropped. To address suspected cross-contamination and a sequencing artifact, a later analysis removed 550 to 750 highly shared, low-generation-probability nucleotide sequences. In a later analysis, a clonal expansion index was calculated for each public chain from normalized within-repertoire ranks of inferred template counts. In a later analysis, generation probabilities were computed using a VDJ recombination model fitted to out-of-frame rearrangements, and the results were checked against IGoR. In a later analysis, hypergeometric tests were used to score TCR-TCR, TCR-HLA and TCR-CMV co-occurrence, with a repertoire-size bias correction applied to TCR pairs. False discovery rates were estimated in a later analysis by permuting HLA or CMV assignments 20 times. In a later analysis, co-occurring TCRs were grouped using DBSCAN, with TCRdist sequence similarity added in when clustering inside HLA-allele-positive subsets. Co-occurrence clustering excluded repertoires with fewer than 30,000 or more than 120,000 public chains, plus five with anomalous nucleotide sharing. The immuneACCESS repertoire file appears here via TCRdb, limited to in-frame rearrangements. These files lack a portion of the clones; in checked studies, under half of the deficit traces to unresolved V genes, and the cause of the others is not known. V, J and clone size are those of that table, while D and trimming were read from the DNA. The table for this sample shows some 55,000 clones. The ten largest make up 9.5% to 15% of the sample.

Of note for this clone: Its antigen remains undetermined.

The cohort comprised several hundred healthy bone marrow donors. At the time of sampling, every cohort member was nominally healthy, though immune exposures that went unrecorded were likely present. The donor was CMV seropositive and was included in the group of 300 or so seropositive cohort members. A peripheral blood sample was collected from each donor, and TCR beta sequencing was performed on peripheral blood mononuclear cells. The Qiagen DNeasy Blood Extraction Kit was used to extract genomic DNA from the blood cell samples. This sequence originates from a man between 18 and 35 years old in good health and CMV-seropositive. Sequenced: PBMCs. The chain joins TRBV19 to TRBJ1-1; the D gene is unclear. The nucleotide sequence reads as follows: TGTGCCAGTAGTCCCTTAGGCGGGGACACTGAAGCTTTCTTT. Translated, it gives CASSPLGGDTEAFF.